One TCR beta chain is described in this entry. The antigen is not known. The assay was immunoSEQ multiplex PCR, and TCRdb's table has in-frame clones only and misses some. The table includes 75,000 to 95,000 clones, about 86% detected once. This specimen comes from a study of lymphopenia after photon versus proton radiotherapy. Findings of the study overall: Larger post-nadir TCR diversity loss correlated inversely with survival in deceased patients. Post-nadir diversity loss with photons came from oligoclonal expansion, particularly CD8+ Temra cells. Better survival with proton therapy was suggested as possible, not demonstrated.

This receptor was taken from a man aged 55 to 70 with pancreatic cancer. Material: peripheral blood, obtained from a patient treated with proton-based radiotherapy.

DNA for the CDR3: TGTGCCAGCTCACCAAACAAAGTTGAAAAACTGTTTTTT. Protein product: CASSPNKVEKLFF. This sequence joins TRBV18 and TRBJ1-4; unclear D gene. Trimming took 2 bases from V and 7 from J, leaving 8 bases between them. Germline loops: CDR1 KGHSH, CDR2 LQKENI. The CDR3 runs 13 residues.